A single sample gave rise to the 21 T cell receptor beta chains below, sequenced in a study of blood T cell repertoires in COVID-19. TCRdb's copy holds only in-frame clones and misses some; the assay was immunoSEQ multiplex PCR. This sample has roughly 200,000 clones, with 85% to 90% found just once. What was sequenced was peripheral blood. The origin of the receptors is a woman in her sixties or seventies with acute or convalescent COVID-19.

The V call is TRBV5-1, the J call TRBJ1-2; TRBD1 matches 8 bases. The CDR3 contains 14 residues. Germline CDR1 SGHRS, CDR2 YFSETQ. Germline trimming cut 5 bases from V and 8 bases from J; bases unmatched to any gene: 11. DNA of the CDR3: TGCGCCAGCAGTCCTACAGGGGGGGAAGGCGGCTACACCTTC. This sequence encodes CASSPTGGEGGYTF.

The CDR3 reads CASSLSDFGADTQYF. DNA for the CDR3: TGCGCCAGCAGCTTGTCAGATTTTGGTGCAGATACGCAGTATTTT. The V gene is TRBV5-1, the J gene TRBJ2-3; D not certain. Germline CDR1 is SGHRS and CDR2 is YFSETQ. The CDR3 is 15 amino acids. V was shortened by 1 base and J by 4 bases, with 13 bases between the two germline ends.

The rearrangement uses TRBV15 and TRBJ2-1; 8 bases fit TRBD2. V lost 2 bases to trimming and J lost 8 bases; unmatched junction nucleotides: 8. The CDR3 covers 15 residues. Germline CDR1 is LNHNV and CDR2 is YYDKDF (reference sequence). CDR3 sequence reads: CATSRYVTSDDEQFF. The CDR3 DNA reads TGTGCCACCAGCAGATACGTGACTAGCGATGATGAGCAGTTCTTC.

The chain couples TRBV6-2 or TRBV6-3 to TRBJ1-2; 9 positions agree with TRBD1. This CDR3 has 18 residues. Germline assignment: CDR1 MNHEY and CDR2 SVGEGT. The V gene end was trimmed by 5 bases and the J gene end by 3 bases; junction bases not matched to a gene: 16. CDR3 in amino acids: CASSIFLQGAISDYGYTF. CDR3 sequence (DNA): TGTGCCAGCAGTATTTTCCTACAGGGGGCGATATCGGACTATGGCTACACCTTC.

This clone was counted once. The chain is built from TRBV28 and TRBJ2-7; 12 bases are a match to TRBD2. Germline lookup yields CDR1 MDHEN and CDR2 SYDVKM. CDR3 size: 14 residues. The V and J ends lost 4 bases and 2 bases, in that order; junction bases with no gene match: 0. Here the CDR3 DNA reads TGTGCCAGCAGTTCTAGCGGGAGGGCCTACGAGCAGTACTTC. Translating gives CASSSSGRAYEQYF.

This sequence joins TRBV11-3 and TRBJ1-1; D uncertain. Per the germline V gene, CDR1 is SGHNT and CDR2 is YENEEA. The CDR3 sequence is 15 residues long. The ends were cut back, 2 bases at V and 4 bases at J, with 14 bases in the middle. CDR3 sequence (DNA): TGTGCCAGCAGCTTACAAGCAGGAGGGAGCACTGAAGCTTTCTTT. This sequence encodes CASSLQAGGSTEAFF. The full variable domain, completed using reference TRBV11-3 and TRBJ1-1, is EAGVVQSPRYKIIEKKQPVAFWCNPISGHNTLYWYLQNLGQGPELLIRYENEEAVDDSQLPKDRFSAERLKGVDSTLKIQPAELGDSAVYLCASSLQAGGSTEAFFGQGTRLTVV.

V usage is TRBV19 and J usage is TRBJ2-1, with 12 bases that match TRBD2. Germline V gives CDR1 LNHDA, CDR2 SQIVND (reference sequence). CDR3 length equals 15 residues. J was trimmed by 7 bases and V by 3 bases; bases with no gene match: 4. The CDR3: CASSMTSGSMNEQFF. CDR3 DNA sequence: TGTGCCAGTAGTATGACTAGCGGGAGTATGAATGAGCAGTTCTTC.

This clone was observed once. The V call is TRBV19, the J call TRBJ1-1; D is unresolved. The germline V gene has CDR1 LNHDA and CDR2 SQIVND (reference sequence). The CDR3 is 12 residues long. The CDR3: CGAGARSAEAFF. The CDR3 DNA reads as TGTGGTGCAGGCGCCCGTTCAGCTGAAGCTTTCTTT.

This rearrangement joins TRBV11-3 to TRBJ1-1, with D possibly matching TRBD1 (6 bases). There are 14 residues in the CDR3. Germline V gene data show CDR1 as SGHNT and CDR2 as YENEEA. V lost 6 bases and J 1 base, leaving 12 bases between the germline ends. Written as DNA, the CDR3 is TGTGCCAGCAGACCCGGGACACCGAACACTGAAGCTTTCTTT. This encodes CASRPGTPNTEAFF.

A few counts support this clone. A much bigger clone sits one base away, suggesting this may be a read error. The genes are TRBV4-2 and TRBJ2-2; 7 nucleotides line up with TRBD1. Germline lookup yields CDR1 LGHNA and CDR2 YNFKEQ. V gave up 4 bases and J gave up 4 bases; unmatched junction bases: 0. The CDR3 extends over 13 amino acids. The CDR3, as DNA: TGTGCCAGCAGCCCAGGGGGCACCGGGGAGCTGTTTTTT. This sequence encodes CASSPGGTGELFF.

The chain links TRBV2 to TRBJ2-2; 8 bases are a match to TRBD1. Trimming at V came to 6 bases and at J to 5 bases, leaving 8 bases not matched to a gene. The CDR3 loop spans 15 amino acids. The germline V gene has CDR1 SNHLY and CDR2 FYNNEI. As DNA, the CDR3 is TGTGCCAGCAGAGGACAGGGTGTCCCTACCGGGGAGCTGTTTTTT. It codes for CASRGQGVPTGELFF.

This chain joins TRBV11-2 and TRBJ2-7; D is ambiguous. Germline V gives CDR1 SGHAT, CDR2 FQNNGV. The CDR3 loop spans 11 amino acids. Trimming took 5 bases from V and 2 from J, leaving 4 bases between them. The CDR3 DNA sequence: TGTGCCAGCAGCATCACCTACGAGCAGTACTTC. Translating gives CASSITYEQYF.

The J gene is TRBJ1-6, the V gene TRBV30; 8 nucleotides line up with TRBD1. J gave up 5 bases and V 3 bases, and 0 bases lay outside the gene matches. The CDR3 extends over 13 amino acids. The germline CDR1 and CDR2 sequences are GTSNPN and SVGIG (reference sequence). DNA for the CDR3: TGTGCCTGGAGGACAGGGGATAATTCACCCCTCCACTTT. Protein sequence: CAWRTGDNSPLHF.

The chain joins TRBV11-3 to TRBJ2-5; 7 nucleotides align to TRBD2. Looked up from germline, CDR1 is SGHNT and CDR2 is YENEEA. This CDR3 has 15 residues. J lost 2 bases, V lost 4 bases, and 7 bases had no gene match. The CDR3: CASSYRRAGQETQYF. Here the CDR3 DNA reads TGTGCCAGCAGCTATCGTAGAGCGGGACAAGAGACCCAGTACTTC.

V gene TRBV27 combines with J gene TRBJ2-1, with D maybe TRBD2 (6 bases). Trimming shortened V by 6 bases and J by 0 bases, and 12 bases separated the two germline ends. This CDR3 is 15 amino acids long. Germline V gene lookup returns CDR1 MNHEY and CDR2 SMNVEV (reference sequence). This CDR3 reads CASRSGETSYNEQFF. The CDR3, as DNA: TGTGCCAGCAGATCGGGGGAAACCTCCTACAATGAGCAGTTCTTC.

The chain recombines TRBV6-1 with TRBJ1-2, with 8 bases fitting TRBD1. The CDR3 has 18 amino acids. Germline trimming cut 1 base from V and 0 bases from J; bases unmatched to any gene: 10. Germline assignment: CDR1 MNHNS and CDR2 SASEGT. CDR3: CASSEGRISRGPNYGYTF. In nucleotides, the CDR3 is TGTGCCAGCAGTGAAGGAAGAATTTCCAGGGGGCCTAACTATGGCTACACCTTC.

The V call is TRBV5-4, the J call TRBJ2-1; 13 bases are shared with TRBD2. V was pared by 5 bases and J by 7 bases, with 6 bases of the junction left unmatched. Germline CDR1 is SGHNT and CDR2 is YYREEE (reference sequence). This CDR3 is 15 amino acids long. The CDR3 region is CASRDSGLAGNEQFF. The CDR3 bases are TGTGCCAGCAGGGACTCGGGACTAGCGGGAAATGAGCAGTTCTTC.

V is TRBV15 and J is TRBJ2-5; possibly TRBD1 for D (6 bases). The CDR3 has 17 residues. V lost 0 bases to trimming and J lost 3 bases, with 17 bases between them. CDR1 and CDR2 from the germline V gene are LNHNV and YYDKDF (reference sequence). The CDR3 nucleotides are TGTGCCACCAGCAGAGAGTGGGGGCACAGCCCAAAAGAGACCCAGTACTTC. Amino acid sequence: CATSREWGHSPKETQYF.

The rearrangement links TRBV6-5 to TRBJ1-2, with 8 nucleotides matching TRBD1. V lost 7 bases and J lost 4; bases outside the gene matches: 5. The CDR3 loop spans 13 amino acids. Per germline, CDR1 MNHEY and CDR2 SVGAGI. CDR3 coding DNA: TGTGCCAGCACCCGGGGACAGGTCTATGGCTACACCTTC. Residues: CASTRGQVYGYTF.

V is TRBV19 and J is TRBJ1-5, with unresolved D. V was cut by 3 bases and J by 2 bases, with 20 bases left in between. The germline V gene encodes CDR1 LNHDA and CDR2 SQIVND (reference sequence). The CDR3 spans 18 residues. CDR3: CASSIYHPSGARNQPQHF. CDR3 nucleotides: TGTGCCAGTAGTATCTACCACCCGTCAGGCGCCCGCAATCAGCCCCAGCATTTT.

This chain connects TRBV2 to TRBJ1-1; a possible D gene is TRBD1 (5 bases). Germline values: CDR1 SNHLY, CDR2 FYNNEI. V was trimmed by 7 bases and J by 7 bases, leaving 19 bases between them. This CDR3 comprises 14 residues. CDR3 protein: CASIGGGGIDEAFF. As DNA, the CDR3 is TGTGCCAGCATTGGGGGGGGAGGGATAGATGAAGCTTTCTTT.